This paragraph reports one TCR beta chain. As handled by the study authors: Cell counts per sample came from amplifying reference gene primers. The protocol was immunoSEQ multiplex PCR, while the TCRdb copy is restricted to in-frame clones and leaves out a portion. That table furnishes V, J and clone size, whereas the DNA furnished D and trimming. The sample contains about 97,000 clones, approximately 92% of which appear only once. These data come from a study of blood T cell repertoires in COVID-19. Study overall: Donors in the United States, Italy and Spain gave samples during acute or convalescent COVID-19. T cells, B-cell-depleted T cells, or PBMCs supplied cDNA or gDNA.

This CDR3 contains 16 residues. The V and J ends lost 4 bases and 3 bases, in that order; junction bases with no gene match: 9. Germline CDR1 reads SGHDT; CDR2 reads YYEEEE. The source is a man aged 45-60 years with active COVID-19. Sequenced sample: peripheral blood. The chain employs TRBV5-6 and TRBJ2-2; 7 bases line up with TRBD2. CDR3 residues: CASSPAAGAYTGELFF. For the CDR3, the DNA is TGTGCCAGCAGCCCCGCTGCGGGAGCTTACACCGGGGAGCTGTTTTTT. The variable domain in full, completed from reference TRBV5-6 and TRBJ2-2, reads DAGVTQSPTHLIKTRGQQVTLRCSPKSGHDTVSWYQQALGQGPQFIFQYYEEEERQRGNFPDRFSGHQFPNYSSELNVNALLLGDSALYLCASSPAAGAYTGELFFGEGSRLTVL.